These 3 T cell receptor beta chains were all obtained from the same sample, sequenced in a study of CD8 T cells in ankylosing spondylitis. In TCRdb, the 5' RACE reads were re-called with MiXCR into one record per CDR3 protein. Among around 230,000 distinct CDR3 sequences, approximately 9% were seen once, and the ten largest hold approximately 6.3%. The sequencing sample was made of blood, either unsorted or a sorted T cell fraction (not recorded which). Every receptor here comes from a male donor with ankylosing spondylitis or in good health (not recorded which).

Turning to this clonotype: One end of the junction is discordant with germline, which a read error may explain. V is TRBV7-9 and J is TRBJ2-1; 8 nucleotides match TRBD2. CDR3 length equals 15 residues. The germline CDR1 and CDR2 sequences are SEHNR and FQNEAQ (reference sequence). The CDR3 DNA follows: TGTGCCAGCAGCTTTCTCGCGGGGGGATACAATGAGCAGTCCTTC. Its translation: CASSFLAGGYNEQSF.

This clonotype was seen ten or more times. The chain links TRBV20-1 to TRBJ2-3; perhaps D is TRBD1 or TRBD2 (6 bases each). Germline CDR1 and CDR2: DFQATT and SNEGSKA (reference sequence). Trimming removed 4 bases from V and 2 bases from J, with 13 bases in between. The CDR3 spans 14 residues. As DNA, the CDR3 is TGCAGTGCTACACCCGGGGGCGTCACAGATACGCAGTATTTT. This gives the protein CSATPGGVTDTQYF.

This chain joins TRBV5-5 and TRBJ1-4; D ambiguous. This CDR3 is 13 amino acids long. Germline CDR1 SGHKS, CDR2 YYEKEE (reference sequence). Trimming shortened V by 1 base and J by 6 bases, and 7 bases separated the two germline ends. The CDR3 region has the DNA TGTGCCAGCAGCTTGTCGGGCGATGAAAAACTGTTTTTT. This encodes CASSLSGDEKLFF.